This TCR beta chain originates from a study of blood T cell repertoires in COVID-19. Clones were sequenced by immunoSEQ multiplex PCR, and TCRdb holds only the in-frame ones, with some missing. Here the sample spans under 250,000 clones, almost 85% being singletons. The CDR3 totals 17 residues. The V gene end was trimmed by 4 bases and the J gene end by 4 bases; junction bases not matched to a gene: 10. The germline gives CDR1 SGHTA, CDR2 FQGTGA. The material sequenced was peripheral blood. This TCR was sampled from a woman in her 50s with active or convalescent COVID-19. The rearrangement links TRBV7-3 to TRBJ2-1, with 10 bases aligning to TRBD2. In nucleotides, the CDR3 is TGTGCCAGCAGCTCGACTAAAGCGGGAGGGATGTACAATGAGCAGTTCTTC. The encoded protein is CASSSTKAGGMYNEQFF.